This TCR beta chain was documented in a study of PD-1 blockade in classical Hodgkin lymphoma. Study-level background: Patients were administered nivolumab (3 mg/kg intravenously) every 2 weeks. The study's findings and limits: Patients excluded were those beginning nivolumab under 1 year after ASCT. Complete responders entered with baseline diversity on par with newly diagnosed patients, the results showed.

Time point meaning: cycle 4 day 1 (C4D1), after 5 to 7 weeks of nivolumab. Every patient experienced relapse after autologous stem cell transplantation, and brentuximab vedotin exposure varied. When best responses were assessed, they were complete response, partial response or progressive disease. The V and J ends lost 4 bases and 2 bases, in that order; junction bases with no gene match: 9. CDR3 length: 16 residues. The germline V gene encodes CDR1 SGHRS and CDR2 YFSETQ. About this clone: Its target is unknown.

Clones were sequenced by immunoSEQ multiplex PCR, and TCRdb holds only the in-frame ones, with some missing. The table has 27,000 or so clones, approximately 72% seen once. The source was peripheral blood mononuclear cells (PBMCs), collected before the fourth cycle of nivolumab. The V and J genes are TRBV5-1 and TRBJ2-1; 7 bases map to TRBD1. The sequence was obtained from a human donor with classical Hodgkin lymphoma. The DNA for the CDR3 is TGCGCCAGCAGCCTGACAGGGTATGGAGCCTACAATGAGCAGTTCTTC. It codes for CASSLTGYGAYNEQFF.